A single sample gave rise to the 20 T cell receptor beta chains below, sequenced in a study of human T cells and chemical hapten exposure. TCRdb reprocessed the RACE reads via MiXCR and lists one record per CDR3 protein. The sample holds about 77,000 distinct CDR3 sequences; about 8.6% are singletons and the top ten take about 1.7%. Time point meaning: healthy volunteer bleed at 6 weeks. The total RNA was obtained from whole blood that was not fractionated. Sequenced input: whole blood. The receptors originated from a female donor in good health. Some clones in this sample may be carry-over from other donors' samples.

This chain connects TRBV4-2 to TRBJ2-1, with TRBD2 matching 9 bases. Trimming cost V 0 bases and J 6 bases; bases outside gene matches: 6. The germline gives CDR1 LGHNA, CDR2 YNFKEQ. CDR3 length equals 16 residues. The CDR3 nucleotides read TGTGCCAGCAGCCAAGACTCGAGCGGGGGGACCAATGAGCAGTTCTTC. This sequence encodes CASSQDSSGGTNEQFF.

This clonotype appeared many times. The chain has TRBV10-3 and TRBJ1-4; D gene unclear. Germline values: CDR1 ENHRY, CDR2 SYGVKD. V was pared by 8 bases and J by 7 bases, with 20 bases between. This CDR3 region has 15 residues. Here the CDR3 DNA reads TGTGCCATCGCCGCCAGCCGTCAAGAAGGTGAAAAACTGTTTTTT. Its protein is CAIAASRQEGEKLFF.

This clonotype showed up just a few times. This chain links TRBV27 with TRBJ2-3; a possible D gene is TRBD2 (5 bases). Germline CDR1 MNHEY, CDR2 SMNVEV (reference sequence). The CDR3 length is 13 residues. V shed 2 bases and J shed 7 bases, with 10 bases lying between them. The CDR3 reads CASSLAGPNTQYF. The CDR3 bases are TGTGCCAGCAGTTTAGCGGGCCCTAATACGCAGTATTTT.

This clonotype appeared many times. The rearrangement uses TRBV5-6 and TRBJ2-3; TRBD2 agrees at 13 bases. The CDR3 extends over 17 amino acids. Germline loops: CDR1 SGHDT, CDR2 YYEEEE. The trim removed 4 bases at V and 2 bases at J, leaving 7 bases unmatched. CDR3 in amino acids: CASSVRTSGGSTDTQYF. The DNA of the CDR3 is TGTGCCAGCAGCGTGAGGACTAGCGGGGGCTCCACAGATACGCAGTATTTT.

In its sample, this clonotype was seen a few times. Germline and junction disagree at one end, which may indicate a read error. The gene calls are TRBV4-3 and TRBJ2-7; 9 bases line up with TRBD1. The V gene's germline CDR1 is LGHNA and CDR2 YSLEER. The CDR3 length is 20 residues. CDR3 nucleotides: TGTGCCAGCAGCCAAGTTGGACAGGGGAAGGGGACACGGAAGAAGGTCGAGCAGTACTTC. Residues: CASSQVGQGKGTRKKVEQYF.

The CDR3, as DNA: TGCAGTGCTAGAGTCGGGGGGACCTACACAGATACGCAGTATTTT. It encodes CSARVGGTYTDTQYF. The V and J genes are TRBV20-1 and TRBJ2-3, with 7 bases identical to TRBD2. In germline, CDR1 is DFQATT, CDR2 SNEGSKA (reference sequence). The CDR3 is 15 residues long. The trim removed 1 base at V and 2 bases at J, leaving 6 bases unmatched.

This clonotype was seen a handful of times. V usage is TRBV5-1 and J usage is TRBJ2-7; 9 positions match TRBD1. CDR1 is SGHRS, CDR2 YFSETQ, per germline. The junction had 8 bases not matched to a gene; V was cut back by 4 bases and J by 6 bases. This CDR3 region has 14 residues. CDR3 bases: TGCGCCAGCAGCATCCGGGACAGGGCGACCGAGCAGTACTTC. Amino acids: CASSIRDRATEQYF.

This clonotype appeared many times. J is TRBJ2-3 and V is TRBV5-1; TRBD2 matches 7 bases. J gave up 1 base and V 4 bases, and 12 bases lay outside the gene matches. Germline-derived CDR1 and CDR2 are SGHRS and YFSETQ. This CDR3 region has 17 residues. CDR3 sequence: CASSHRSGGGGTDTQYF. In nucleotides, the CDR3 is TGCGCCAGCAGCCACCGGTCTGGCGGGGGAGGCACAGATACGCAGTATTTT.

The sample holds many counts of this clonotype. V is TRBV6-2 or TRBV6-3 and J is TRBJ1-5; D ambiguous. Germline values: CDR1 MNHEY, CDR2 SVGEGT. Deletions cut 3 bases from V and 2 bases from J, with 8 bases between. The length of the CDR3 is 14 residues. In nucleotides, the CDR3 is TGTGCCAGCAGTTATGGGGAAGGCAATCAGCCCCAGCATTTT. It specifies CASSYGEGNQPQHF.

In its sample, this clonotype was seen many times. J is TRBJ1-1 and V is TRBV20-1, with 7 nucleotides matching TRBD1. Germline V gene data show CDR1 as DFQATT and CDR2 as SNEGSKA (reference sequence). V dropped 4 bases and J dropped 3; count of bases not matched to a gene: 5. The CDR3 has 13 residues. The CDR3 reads CSATNQGDTEAFF. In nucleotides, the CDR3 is TGCAGTGCTACAAACCAGGGGGACACTGAAGCTTTCTTT.

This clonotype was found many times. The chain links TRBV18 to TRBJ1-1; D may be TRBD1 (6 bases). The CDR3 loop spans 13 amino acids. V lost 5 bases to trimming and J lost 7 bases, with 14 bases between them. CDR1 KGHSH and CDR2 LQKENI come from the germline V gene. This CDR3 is CASSTAGQSEAFF. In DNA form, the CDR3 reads TGTGCCAGCTCAACGGCTGGACAGAGTGAAGCTTTCTTT. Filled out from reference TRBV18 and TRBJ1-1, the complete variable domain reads NAGVMQNPRHLVRRRGQEARLRCSPMKGHSHVYWYRQLPEEGLKFMVYLQKENIIDESGMPKERFSAEFPKEGPSILRIQQVVRGDSAAYFCASSTAGQSEAFFGQGTRLTVV.

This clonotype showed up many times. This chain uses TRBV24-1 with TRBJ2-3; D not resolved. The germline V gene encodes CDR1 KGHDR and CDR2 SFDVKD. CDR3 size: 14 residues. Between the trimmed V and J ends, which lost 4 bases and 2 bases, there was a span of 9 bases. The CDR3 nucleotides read TGTGCCACCAGTGACCCCCGAGCCACAGATACGCAGTATTTT. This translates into CATSDPRATDTQYF.

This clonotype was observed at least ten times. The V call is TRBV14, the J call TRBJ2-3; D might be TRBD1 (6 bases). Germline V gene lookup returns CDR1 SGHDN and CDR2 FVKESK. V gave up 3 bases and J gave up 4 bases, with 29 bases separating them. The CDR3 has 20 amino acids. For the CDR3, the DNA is TGTGCCAGCAGCCAGCTCTACCGTAGACCAACAGGGCACTTACCAGATACGCAGTATTTT. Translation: CASSQLYRRPTGHLPDTQYF.

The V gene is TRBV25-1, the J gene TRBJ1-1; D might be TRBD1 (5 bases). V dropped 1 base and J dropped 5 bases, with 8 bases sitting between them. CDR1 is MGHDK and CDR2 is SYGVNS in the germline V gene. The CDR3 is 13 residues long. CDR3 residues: CASSEFGGTEAFF. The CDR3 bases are TGTGCCAGCAGTGAATTTGGGGGGACTGAAGCTTTCTTT.

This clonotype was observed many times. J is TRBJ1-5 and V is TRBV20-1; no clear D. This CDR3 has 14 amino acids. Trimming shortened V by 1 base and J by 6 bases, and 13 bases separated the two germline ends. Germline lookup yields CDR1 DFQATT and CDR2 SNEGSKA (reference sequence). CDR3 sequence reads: CSARANLMGQPQHF. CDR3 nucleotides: TGCAGTGCTAGAGCCAATCTCATGGGTCAGCCCCAGCATTTT.

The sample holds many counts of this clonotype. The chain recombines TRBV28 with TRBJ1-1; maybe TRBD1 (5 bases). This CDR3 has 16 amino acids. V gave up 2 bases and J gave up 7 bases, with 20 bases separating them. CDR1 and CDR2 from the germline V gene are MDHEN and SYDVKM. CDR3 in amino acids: CASSLDPGFVAFEAFF. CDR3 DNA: TGTGCCAGCAGTTTAGATCCAGGGTTCGTTGCATTTGAAGCTTTCTTT.

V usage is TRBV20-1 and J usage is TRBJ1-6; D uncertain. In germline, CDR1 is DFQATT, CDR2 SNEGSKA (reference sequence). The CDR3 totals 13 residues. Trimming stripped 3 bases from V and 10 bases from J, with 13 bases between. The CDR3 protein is CSASQATESPLHF. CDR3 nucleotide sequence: TGCAGTGCTAGCCAGGCCACGGAGTCACCCCTCCACTTT.

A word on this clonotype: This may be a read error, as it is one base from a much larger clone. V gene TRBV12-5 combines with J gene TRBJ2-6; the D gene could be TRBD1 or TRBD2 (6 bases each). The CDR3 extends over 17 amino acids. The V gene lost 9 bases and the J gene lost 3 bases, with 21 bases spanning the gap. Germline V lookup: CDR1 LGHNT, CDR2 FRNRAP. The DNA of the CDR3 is TGTGCTAGCCTCCGATGGGGGGCGGGCGGTGGGGCCAACGTCCTGACTTTC. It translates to CASLRWGAGGGANVLTF. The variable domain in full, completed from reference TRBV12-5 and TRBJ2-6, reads DARVTQTPRHKVTEMGQEVTMRCQPILGHNTVFWYRQTMMQGLELLAYFRNRAPLDDSGMPKDRFSAEMPDATLATLKIQPSEPRDSAVYFCASLRWGAGGGANVLTFGAGSRLTVL.

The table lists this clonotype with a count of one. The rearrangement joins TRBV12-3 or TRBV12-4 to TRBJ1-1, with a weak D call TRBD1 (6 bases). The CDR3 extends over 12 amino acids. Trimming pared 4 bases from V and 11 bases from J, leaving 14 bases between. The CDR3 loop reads CASSSRQVQAFF. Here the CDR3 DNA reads TGTGCCAGCAGTTCCCGACAGGTCCAGGCTTTCTTT.

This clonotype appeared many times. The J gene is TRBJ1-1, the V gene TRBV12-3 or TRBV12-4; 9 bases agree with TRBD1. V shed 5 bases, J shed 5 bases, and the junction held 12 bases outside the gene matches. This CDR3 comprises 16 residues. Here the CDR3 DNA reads TGTGCCAGCAGTCAAAGTAGGGGGACAGGGAATACTGAAGCTTTCTTT. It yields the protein CASSQSRGTGNTEAFF.